The T cell receptor (beta chain) under discussion was sequenced for a study of tumor-infiltrating lymphocytes in primary liver carcinoma. As for the study in general: Every patient in the cohort had a primary liver carcinoma. That carcinoma was treated by surgical resection.

CDR3 length equals 15 residues. The germline V gene has CDR1 SGHKS and CDR2 YYEKEE (reference sequence). The V segment lost 1 base and the J segment 9 bases; nucleotides outside the gene matches: 10. Germline DNA was also extracted, while the blood RNA originated from unsorted whole blood. It was before surgery that around 4.3 milliliters of peripheral blood were collected. This clonotype has just a few counts. Its antigen remains unidentified. Using a constant-region primer together with ProtoScript II reverse transcriptase, TCR beta cDNA was made from roughly 520 ng of total RNA. ARM-PCR, slightly modified, supplied the TCR beta libraries through three nested multiplex PCR rounds. The opening two PCR rounds, approximately 10 cycles each, paired TRBV1-TRBV30 forward primers with a C-beta reverse primer. TCRdb reanalysed the multiplex PCR reads using MiXCR and keeps one entry per CDR3 protein. The repertoire has about 200,000 distinct CDR3 sequences, approximately 65% of them found once; the top ten carry roughly 7%.

Study results and limitations: Since sampling was bulk and unsorted, CD4+ and CD8+ repertoires were not compared. Significantly greater top-250-clone fractions characterized tumors relative to blood (p = 0.039).

V is TRBV5-5 and J is TRBJ2-1; 7 bases are a match to TRBD2. Sequenced sample: peripheral blood. The TCR sequence derives from a woman in her fifties or sixties with primary liver carcinoma and hepatitis B virus infection. CDR3 in DNA: TGTGCCAGCAGCTTGAGACTGGGTCGGGAGGTTGAGCAGTTCTTC. Translation: CASSLRLGREVEQFF.